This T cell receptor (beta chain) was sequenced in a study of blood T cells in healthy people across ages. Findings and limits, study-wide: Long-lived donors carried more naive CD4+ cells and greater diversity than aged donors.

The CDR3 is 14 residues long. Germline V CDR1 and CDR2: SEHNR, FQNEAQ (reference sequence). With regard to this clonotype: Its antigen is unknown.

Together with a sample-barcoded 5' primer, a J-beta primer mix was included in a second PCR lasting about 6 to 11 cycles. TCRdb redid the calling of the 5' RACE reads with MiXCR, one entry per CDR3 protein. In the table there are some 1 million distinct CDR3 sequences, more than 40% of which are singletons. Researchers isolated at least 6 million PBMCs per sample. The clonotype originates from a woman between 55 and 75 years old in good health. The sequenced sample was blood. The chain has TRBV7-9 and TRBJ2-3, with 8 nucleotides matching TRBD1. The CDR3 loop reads CATRGQGAPDTQYF. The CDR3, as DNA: TGTGCAACCCGGGGGCAGGGGGCCCCAGATACGCAGTATTTT.